This TCR beta chain was obtained from a study of OX40 agonist ivuxolimab in advanced cancers. Regarding the study as a whole: At 0.1 to 3.0 mg/kg, CD4+ and CD8+ blood T cells expanded clonally by week 6.

Assay: immunoSEQ multiplex PCR; the TCRdb copy retains only in-frame clones and omits some. The sample has fewer than 55,000 clones, approximately 80% seen once. Systemic immunosuppression or autoimmune disease history was grounds to exclude patients. Turning to this clone: Its specificity is unknown.

CDR1 and CDR2 from the germline V gene are SGHRS and YFSETQ. Trimming removed 3 bases at V and 0 bases at J, with 9 bases between. CDR3 length: 15 residues. V is TRBV5-1 and J is TRBJ2-2; D unresolved. The receptor was derived from an adult with an advanced solid tumor such as melanoma, head and neck, liver or kidney cancer. Specimen: CD4+ or CD8+ T cells sorted from blood, collected in a trial of the OX40 agonist ivuxolimab. DNA for the CDR3: TGCGCCAGCAGCTCCCCTGTCACGAACACCGGGGAGCTGTTTTTT. Translating it yields CASSSPVTNTGELFF.